A single sample gave rise to the 15 T cell receptor beta chains below, sequenced in a study of cytomegalovirus exposure and HLA in healthy donors. A multiplex PCR was run with 60 Vbeta primers and 13 Jbeta primers. Generated by immunoSEQ multiplex PCR, the TCRdb table keeps only in-frame clones and is missing some. In the table there are 90,000 to 100,000 clones, over 55% of which are singletons. The sample taken for sequencing was PBMCs. Source of these receptors: a boy between 10 and 17 years old in good health and CMV-seropositive.

The chain combines TRBV19 with TRBJ1-5, with D tentatively TRBD1 (5 bases). The CDR3 covers 14 residues. CDR1 LNHDA and CDR2 SQIVND come from the germline V gene (reference sequence). With 8 bases removed from V and 3 bases from J, the gap between germline ends came to 14 bases. CDR3 region: CASPRGGPNQPQHF. CDR3 nucleotides: TGTGCCAGTCCAAGGGGCGGACCCAATCAGCCCCAGCATTTT.

The V gene is TRBV10-3, the J gene TRBJ1-5; D not certain. V was clipped by 2 bases and J by 0 bases, with 8 bases between them. Germline V CDR1 and CDR2: ENHRY, SYGVKD. CDR3 length: 15 residues. The CDR3 region is CAISELLGSNQPQHF. CDR3 nucleotides: TGTGCCATCAGTGAGCTTCTCGGTAGCAATCAGCCCCAGCATTTT.

In this sample, this clone turned up once. The V gene is TRBV11-2, the J gene TRBJ1-4, with D perhaps matching TRBD1 (5 bases). V was pared by 2 bases and J by 5 bases, with 6 bases between. The germline gives CDR1 SGHAT, CDR2 FQNNGV. The CDR3 has 13 amino acids. The CDR3 nucleotides are TGTGCCAGCAGCTTAACAGGCAATGAAAAACTGTTTTTT. It yields the protein CASSLTGNEKLFF.

This clone occurred a few times. V gene TRBV13 combines with J gene TRBJ2-2; tentative D call: TRBD2 (5 bases). V lost 5 bases and J lost 6, with 16 bases in between. There are 15 residues in the CDR3. Germline CDR1 and CDR2: PRHDT and FYEKMQ (reference sequence). CDR3 region: CASSITPLGAGELFF. Here the CDR3 DNA reads TGTGCCAGCAGCATTACCCCCTTGGGAGCCGGGGAGCTGTTTTTT.

V and J are TRBV30 and TRBJ2-5, with 7 bases lining up with TRBD2. The CDR3 consists of 15 residues. The germline V gene has CDR1 GTSNPN and CDR2 SVGIG (reference sequence). After removal of 0 bases from V and 0 bases from J, the junction contained 4 bases not matched to a gene. CDR3 residues: CAWSVLAAYQETQYF. CDR3 sequence (DNA): TGTGCCTGGAGTGTCCTAGCGGCGTACCAAGAGACCCAGTACTTC.

This sequence joins TRBV11-2 and TRBJ1-5, with TRBD1 matching over 8 bases. This CDR3 comprises 14 residues. With 4 bases clipped from V and 1 base from J, the junction kept 0 bases outside the gene matches. Germline V CDR1 and CDR2: SGHAT, FQNNGV. DNA of the CDR3: TGTGCCAGCAGCTGGACAGGGAGCAATCAGCCCCAGCATTTT. As protein: CASSWTGSNQPQHF.

The chain joins TRBV30 to TRBJ1-5, with D possibly TRBD1 on 5 matching bases. The CDR3 consists of 15 residues. From germline, CDR1 is GTSNPN and CDR2 SVGIG (reference sequence). Trimming left V 0 bases short and J 7 bases short, with 16 bases between. Written as DNA, the CDR3 is TGTGCCTGGAGTGTCCGGGGGGGGGTAGACCAGCCCCAGCATTTT. Residues: CAWSVRGGVDQPQHF.

The chain joins TRBV5-4 to TRBJ2-1; TRBD2 aligns across 9 bases. The CDR3 has 15 residues. Trimming removed 5 bases from V and 6 bases from J; junction bases left unmatched: 9. The germline V gene has CDR1 SGHNT and CDR2 YYREEE (reference sequence). CDR3 DNA sequence: TGTGCCAGCAGAACGTTAGCGGGAGCTCCCAATGAGCAGTTCTTC. It codes for CASRTLAGAPNEQFF.

This chain connects TRBV7-9 to TRBJ1-6; the D is unclear. The CDR3 runs 19 residues. Deletions cut 6 bases from V and 4 bases from J, with 25 bases between. Germline-derived CDR1 and CDR2 are SEHNR and FQNEAQ (reference sequence). CDR3 loop: CASSFTSSSFSGYNSPLHF. CDR3 coding DNA: TGTGCCAGCAGTTTCACTAGTTCCTCCTTCTCCGGTTATAATTCACCCCTCCACTTT.

This chain connects TRBV7-8 to TRBJ1-1; D remains ambiguous. The CDR3 runs to 12 residues. Germline CDR1 is SGHVS and CDR2 is FQNEAQ. Trimming took 3 bases from V and 10 from J, leaving 12 bases between them. The CDR3 DNA reads as TGTGCCAGCAGCTTGGACTTGCTGGCAGCTTTCTTT. It encodes CASSLDLLAAFF.

This clone was counted once. The CDR3: CASSSPVGGAGELFF. As DNA, the CDR3 is TGTGCCAGCAGTTCCCCGGTCGGAGGCGCCGGGGAGCTGTTTTTT. This chain links TRBV28 with TRBJ2-2, with D maybe TRBD2 (5 bases). Germline V gene sequence: CDR1 MDHEN, CDR2 SYDVKM. The CDR3 totals 15 residues. V was shortened by 4 bases and J by 6 bases, with 15 bases between the two germline ends. Full variable domain (rest looked up from reference TRBV28 and TRBJ2-2): DVKVTQSSRYLVKRTGEKVFLECVQDMDHENMFWYRQDPGLGLRLIYFSYDVKMKEKGDIPEGYSVSREKKERFSLILESASTNQTSMYLCASSSPVGGAGELFFGEGSRLTVL.

The chain is built from TRBV30 and TRBJ2-3, with 8 bases fitting TRBD1. V was clipped by 5 bases and J by 4 bases; unmatched bases: 2. The CDR3 runs 12 residues. Germline lookup yields CDR1 GTSNPN and CDR2 SVGIG (reference sequence). The CDR3 region has the DNA TGTGCCTGGTCAGGGGGCTCAGATACGCAGTATTTT. Translating it yields CAWSGGSDTQYF.

The gene calls are TRBV30 and TRBJ1-5, with D possibly being TRBD1 (5 bases). The CDR3 consists of 12 residues. Looked up from germline, CDR1 is GTSNPN and CDR2 is SVGIG (reference sequence). The V gene lost 5 bases and the J gene lost 3 bases, with 8 bases spanning the gap. CDR3 DNA: TGTGCCTGGGGACACCCCAATCAGCCCCAGCATTTT. Residues: CAWGHPNQPQHF.

V and J are TRBV2 and TRBJ2-3; tentative D call: TRBD1 (6 bases). The CDR3 contains 14 residues. Trimming took 6 bases from V and 2 from J, leaving 12 bases between them. The germline gives CDR1 SNHLY, CDR2 FYNNEI. Here the CDR3 reads CASRDRWNTDTQYF. CDR3 DNA: TGTGCCAGCAGGGACAGATGGAACACAGATACGCAGTATTTT. Filled out from reference TRBV2 and TRBJ2-3, the complete variable domain reads EPEVTQTPSHQVTQMGQEVILRCVPISNHLYFYWYRQILGQKVEFLVSFYNNEISEKSEIFDDQFSVERPDGSNFTLKIRSTKLEDSAMYFCASRDRWNTDTQYFGPGTRLTVL.

The chain uses TRBV12-5 and TRBJ1-5; a weak D match, TRBD1 (5 bases). The germline CDR1 and CDR2 sequences are LGHNT and FRNRAP. CDR3 length: 15 residues. The germline V and J ends were trimmed by 0 bases and 1 base, with 7 bases remaining between them. CDR3 nucleotide sequence: TGTGCTAGTGGTTTGGTGGGGGGGAGCAATCAGCCCCAGCATTTT. Translated, it gives CASGLVGGSNQPQHF.